The TCR beta chain under discussion was sequenced for a study of shared clonotypes between healthy human individuals. Regarding the study as a whole: Among non-shared clonotypes, generation probabilities were lower than among those shared by all four donors.

Sorted subsets were amplified in replicate PCRs using approximately 200 ng DNA, approximately 30,000 T cell genomes. The table came from immunoSEQ multiplex PCR; TCRdb's copy has only in-frame clones and leaves some out. The table has 850,000 to 1,100,000 clones, roughly 80% seen once. As to this clone: Its specificity is unknown.

Donors comprised healthy HIV-negative adults lacking recent acute infections or vaccinations. Sequencing was done on a sample of memory CD4+ T cells from PBMCs. Subset specified: CD45RA-negative fraction. The receptor comes from a man younger than 35 in good health. Some clones in this sample may be carry-over from other donors' samples.

Here the CDR3 reads CASTSWGGYGYTF. CDR3 nucleotide sequence: TGTGCCAGCACCTCTTGGGGGGGCTATGGCTACACCTTC. V gene TRBV28 combines with J gene TRBJ1-2; D may be TRBD1 (5 bases). Trimming left V 7 bases short and J 4 bases short, with 13 bases between. Germline V gene lookup returns CDR1 MDHEN and CDR2 SYDVKM. The CDR3 length is 13 residues.